The 25 T cell receptor beta chains listed next were all sequenced from one sample in a study of cytomegalovirus exposure and HLA in healthy donors. With 60 Vbeta and 13 Jbeta primers, the PCR was carried out. The data were produced by immunoSEQ multiplex PCR, yet TCRdb's version contains in-frame clones alone and is incomplete. The repertoire consists of some 160,000 clones, with roughly 79% occurring once and the leading ten covering approximately 7%. Sequencing was performed on PBMCs. These receptor sequences come from a woman aged 40 to 55 in good health and CMV-seropositive.

This clone came up once. The J gene is TRBJ1-1, the V gene TRBV21-1; TRBD1, the table's D call, was not compared with the DNA. TRBV21-1 is a known pseudogene. The CDR3 loop spans 16 amino acids. As DNA, the CDR3 is TGTGCCAGCAGCAAAAAAATCCGACAGGGCTCGGCTGAAGCTTTCTTT. Amino acids: CASSKKIRQGSAEAFF.

V gene TRBV2 combines with J gene TRBJ1-2; no definite D call. Germline CDR1 and CDR2: SNHLY and FYNNEI. V dropped 3 bases and J dropped 1 base, with 15 bases sitting between them. The CDR3 loop spans 16 amino acids. CDR3 protein: CASSEFTLGSNYGYTF. The CDR3 nucleotides are TGTGCCAGCAGTGAGTTTACTTTGGGCAGTAACTATGGCTACACCTTC.

This clone was seen ten or more times. This chain joins TRBV6-5 and TRBJ1-6; no reliable D call. The germline V gene encodes CDR1 MNHEY and CDR2 SVGAGI. The ends were cut back, 4 bases at V and 8 bases at J, with 12 bases in the middle. The CDR3 is 14 amino acids. The CDR3 DNA reads TGTGCCAGCAGTTCCTCCCGGAGGGATTCACCCCTCCACTTT. It codes for CASSSSRRDSPLHF.

J is TRBJ1-2 and V is TRBV11-2; D is unresolved. Germline-derived CDR1 and CDR2 are SGHAT and FQNNGV. V lost 5 bases and J lost 4, with 5 bases in between. The CDR3 covers 11 residues. The CDR3 spells CASSASYGYTF. The CDR3 DNA reads as TGTGCCAGCAGCGCCAGCTATGGCTACACCTTC.

The rearrangement links TRBV9 to TRBJ1-6; TRBD1 aligns across 8 bases. J lost 10 bases, V lost 0 bases, and 6 bases had no gene match. CDR3 length: 15 amino acids. Germline-derived CDR1 and CDR2 are SGDLS and YYNGEE. The chain's CDR3 is CASSVGDRKNSPLHF. CDR3 nucleotides: TGTGCCAGCAGCGTAGGGGACAGGAAGAACTCACCCCTCCACTTT.

A single count supports this clone. One end of the junction is discordant with germline, which a read error may explain. The chain recombines TRBV7-9 with TRBJ1-1, with D uncertain. Germline CDR1 and CDR2: SEHNR and FQNEAQ (reference sequence). CDR3 length equals 11 residues. The CDR3 reads CSSSFGQKAFF. The DNA of the CDR3 is TGTTCCAGCAGCTTTGGTCAGAAAGCTTTCTTT.

The V and J genes are TRBV19 and TRBJ2-7, with TRBD2 matching 15 bases. V was pared by 4 bases and J by 0 bases, with 7 bases of the junction left unmatched. The CDR3 has 18 amino acids. Germline CDR1 is LNHDA and CDR2 is SQIVND (reference sequence). Here the CDR3 reads CASSTGTSGGSSSYEQYF. The DNA for the CDR3 is TGTGCCAGTAGTACGGGGACTAGCGGGGGGTCATCCTCCTACGAGCAGTACTTC.

As to this clone: The junction departs from germline at one end; a sequencing error may be responsible. This chain uses TRBV7-9 with TRBJ1-1; no reliable D call. The CDR3 runs to 13 residues. Germline V gene lookup returns CDR1 SEHNR and CDR2 FQNEAQ (reference sequence). The chain's CDR3 is CSSSPTRRSEAFF. CDR3 sequence (DNA): TGTTCCAGCAGTCCCACAAGGAGGAGTGAAGCTTTCTTT.

The chain joins TRBV5-8 to TRBJ1-1; weak D call: TRBD1 (5 bases). This CDR3 is 17 amino acids long. The V end lost 3 bases, the J end lost 5 bases, and 23 bases lay between the germline ends. In germline, CDR1 is SGHTS, CDR2 YDEGEE. The CDR3 reads CASSWIDHQGPRTEAFF. For the CDR3, the DNA is TGTGCCAGCAGCTGGATCGACCATCAGGGCCCGAGGACTGAAGCTTTCTTT.

This clone was recorded only once. The chain couples TRBV11-2 to TRBJ2-7, with a tentative D call TRBD1 (6 bases). This CDR3 spans 15 amino acids. V was shortened by 1 base and J by 0 bases, with 10 bases between the two germline ends. Germline CDR1 reads SGHAT; CDR2 reads FQNNGV. CDR3 sequence (DNA): TGTGCCAGCAGCTTAGGTTGGGGGCTCTCCTACGAGCAGTACTTC. Translated: CASSLGWGLSYEQYF.

J is TRBJ2-5 and V is TRBV13, with 7 bases fitting TRBD1. With the DNA end fitting TRBJ2-7 better, the J assignment may be wrong. CDR3 length: 14 residues. Germline CDR1 PRHDT, CDR2 FYEKMQ (reference sequence). DNA of the CDR3: TGTGCCAGCAGCAGAACCGGGACAGTGAACGAGCAGTACTTC. It encodes CASSRTGTVNEQYF.

This clone has just one count. Within the sample, other DNA sequences also encode this same CDR3. The chain uses TRBV7-9 and TRBJ1-1; D might be TRBD1 (6 bases). Germline V gives CDR1 SEHNR, CDR2 FQNEAQ (reference sequence). Trimming left V 5 bases short and J 0 bases short, with 7 bases between. This CDR3 region has 13 residues. The CDR3 sequence is CASSRDMNTEAFF. The CDR3 coding sequence is TGTGCCAGCAGCCGGGACATGAACACTGAAGCTTTCTTT.

V gene TRBV5-4 combines with J gene TRBJ2-3, with D hard to call. Germline V gives CDR1 SGHNT, CDR2 YYREEE (reference sequence). The CDR3 has 11 amino acids. The V gene lost 4 bases and the J gene lost 4 bases, with 4 bases spanning the gap. CDR3 nucleotide sequence: TGTGCCAGCAGCCATTCAGATACGCAGTATTTT. Translating gives CASSHSDTQYF.

V gene TRBV4-1 combines with J gene TRBJ2-1; no definite D call. Germline CDR1 is MGHRA and CDR2 is YSYEKL. V was shortened by 2 bases and J by 4 bases, with 15 bases between the two germline ends. This CDR3 contains 16 residues. This CDR3 reads CASSQPPSALYNEQFF. CDR3 DNA: TGCGCCAGCAGCCAACCGCCGAGTGCCTTGTACAATGAGCAGTTCTTC.

The CDR3 spells CASSQNFNEKLFF. The CDR3 bases are TGTGCCAGCAGCCAAAATTTCAATGAAAAACTGTTTTTT. The rearrangement links TRBV11-1 to TRBJ1-4; D gene unclear. CDR1 SGHAT and CDR2 FQDESV come from the germline V gene (reference sequence). The CDR3 is 13 amino acids. V dropped 5 bases and J dropped 5 bases, with 9 bases sitting between them.

The chain has TRBV2 and TRBJ2-7; D gene unclear. The CDR3 has 14 amino acids. V was pared by 7 bases and J by 0 bases, with 13 bases between. Germline CDR1 is SNHLY and CDR2 is FYNNEI. CDR3 in amino acids: CASKSSAGSYEQYF. CDR3 DNA sequence: TGTGCCAGCAAGAGCTCGGCAGGCTCCTACGAGCAGTACTTC.

This clone was found once. This chain joins TRBV7-2 and TRBJ1-5; perhaps TRBD1 as D (6 bases). CDR3 length equals 13 residues. The germline V and J ends were trimmed by 1 base and 6 bases, with 7 bases remaining between them. Germline loops: CDR1 SGHTA, CDR2 FQGNSA. Written as DNA, the CDR3 is TGTGCCAGCAGCTTAGTCAGGGGTCAGCCCCAGCATTTT. Its translation: CASSLVRGQPQHF.

Of note for this clone: Sequence at one end of the junction differs from germline and may be a read error. The chain links TRBV7-9 to TRBJ2-3; TRBD2 matches at 9 bases. The germline CDR1 and CDR2 sequences are SEHNR and FQNEAQ (reference sequence). The CDR3 extends over 18 amino acids. CDR3 region: CSSSLTLGGGAFSDTQYF. CDR3 coding DNA: TGTTCCAGCAGCTTAACTCTCGGCGGGGGGGCCTTTTCAGATACGCAGTATTTT.

The rearrangement links TRBV7-8 to TRBJ1-6, with TRBD1 matching over 10 bases. With 5 bases clipped from V and 13 bases from J, the junction kept 8 bases outside the gene matches. Germline V CDR1 and CDR2: SGHVS, FQNEAQ. This CDR3 has 14 amino acids. Here the CDR3 reads CASSHGQGGFPLHF. Written as DNA, the CDR3 is TGTGCCAGCAGCCACGGACAGGGGGGATTCCCCCTCCACTTT.

This chain connects TRBV14 to TRBJ2-1; maybe TRBD2 (6 bases). The CDR3 spans 17 residues. V lost 1 base and J lost 2, with 15 bases in between. Germline loops: CDR1 SGHDN, CDR2 FVKESK. The CDR3 here is CASSQGLGFNTYNEQFF. CDR3 DNA sequence: TGTGCCAGCAGCCAAGGACTAGGCTTCAACACCTACAATGAGCAGTTCTTC. Filled out from reference TRBV14 and TRBJ2-1, the complete variable domain reads EAGVTQFPSHSVIEKGQTVTLRCDPISGHDNLYWYRRVMGKEIKFLLHFVKESKQDESGMPNNRFLAERTGGTYSTLKVQPAELEDSGVYFCASSQGLGFNTYNEQFFGPGTRLTVL.

Details on this clone: This same CDR3 is encoded by further DNA sequences in the sample. The chain couples TRBV1 to TRBJ1-1. TRBV1 is listed as a pseudogene. There are 17 residues in the CDR3. CDR3 in DNA: TGCACCAGCAGCCAAGACCCCGAGGAGGACTTGAACACTGAAGCTTTCTTT. Translating gives CTSSQDPEEDLNTEAFF.

The rearrangement links TRBV7-9 to TRBJ2-2; D not certain. V dropped 11 bases and J dropped 7 bases, with 11 bases sitting between them. CDR1 and CDR2 (germline): SEHNR, FQNEAQ (reference sequence). This CDR3 region has 11 residues. The CDR3 sequence: CAGETGGELFF. CDR3 DNA: TGTGCCGGCGAGACTGGCGGGGAGCTGTTTTTT. The full variable domain, rest sourced from reference TRBV7-9 and TRBJ2-2, is DTGVSQNPRHKITKRGQNVTFRCDPISEHNRLYWYRQTLGQGPEFLTYFQNEAQLEKSRLLSDRFSAERPKGSFSTLEIQRTEQGDSAMYLCAGETGGELFFGEGSRLTVL.

This sequence joins TRBV19 and TRBJ1-4; no clear D gene. Germline V gene sequence: CDR1 LNHDA, CDR2 SQIVND (reference sequence). This CDR3 spans 12 amino acids. Trimming pared 4 bases from V and 9 bases from J, leaving 9 bases between. CDR3 amino acids: CASSTPGKKLFF. The CDR3 nucleotides are TGTGCCAGTAGTACGCCGGGAAAAAAACTGTTTTTT. Looking up the rest from reference TRBV19 and TRBJ1-4 gives the full variable domain: DGGITQSPKYLFRKEGQNVTLSCEQNLNHDAMYWYRQDPGQGLRLIYYSQIVNDFQKGDIAEGYSVSREKKESFPLTVTSAQKNPTAFYLCASSTPGKKLFFGSGTQLSVL.

This chain's CDR3 is CASSLAPTGGQETQYF. CDR3 DNA: TGCGCCAGCAGCTTGGCGCCGACGGGCGGGCAAGAGACCCAGTACTTC. The chain combines TRBV5-1 with TRBJ2-5; TRBD2 might be the D (5 bases). CDR3 length: 16 amino acids. Germline CDR1 is SGHRS and CDR2 is YFSETQ. The V end was cut by 0 bases, the J end by 2 bases, with 14 bases between. The full variable domain, completed using reference TRBV5-1 and TRBJ2-5, is KAGVTQTPRYLIKTRGQQVTLSCSPISGHRSVSWYQQTPGQGLQFLFEYFSETQRNKGNFPGRFSGRQFSNSRSEMNVSTLELGDSALYLCASSLAPTGGQETQYFGPGTRLLVL.

The V call is TRBV5-4, the J call TRBJ2-3; a weak D match, TRBD1 (6 bases). The CDR3 has 13 amino acids. Trimming took off 5 bases at V and 6 bases at J, with 13 bases between the two ends. In germline, CDR1 is SGHNT, CDR2 YYREEE (reference sequence). The CDR3 protein is CASSTGWTDTQYF. The CDR3 DNA sequence: TGTGCCAGCAGTACAGGGTGGACCGATACGCAGTATTTT.